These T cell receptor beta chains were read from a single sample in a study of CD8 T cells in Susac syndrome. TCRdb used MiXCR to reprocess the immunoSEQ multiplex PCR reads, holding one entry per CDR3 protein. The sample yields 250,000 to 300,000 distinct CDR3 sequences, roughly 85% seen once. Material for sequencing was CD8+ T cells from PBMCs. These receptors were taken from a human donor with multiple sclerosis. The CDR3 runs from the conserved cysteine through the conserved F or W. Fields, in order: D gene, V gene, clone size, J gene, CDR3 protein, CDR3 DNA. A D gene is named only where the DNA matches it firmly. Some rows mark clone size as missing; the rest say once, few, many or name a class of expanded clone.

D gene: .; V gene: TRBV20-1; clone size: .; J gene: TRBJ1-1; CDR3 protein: CSARDWRETEAFF; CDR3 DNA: TGCAGTGCTAGAGATTGGCGGGAAACTGAAGCTTTCTTT
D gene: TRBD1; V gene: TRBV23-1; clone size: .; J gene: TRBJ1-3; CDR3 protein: CASSWGQVGSGNTIYF; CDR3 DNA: TGCGCCAGCAGTTGGGGACAGGTGGGCTCTGGAAACACCATATATTTT
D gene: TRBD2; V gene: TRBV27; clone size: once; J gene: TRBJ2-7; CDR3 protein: CASSLGGGFSYEQYF; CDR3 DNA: TGTGCCAGCAGTTTGGGGGGGGGATTTTCCTACGAGCAGTACTTC
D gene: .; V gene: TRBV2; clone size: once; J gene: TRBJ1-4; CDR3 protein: CASRGPEKLFF; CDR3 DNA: TGTGCCAGCAGGGGTCCTGAAAAACTGTTTTTT
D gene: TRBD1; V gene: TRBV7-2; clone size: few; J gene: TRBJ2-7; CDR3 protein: CASSRQGQEQYF; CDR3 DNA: TGTGCCAGCAGCCGACAGGGTCAGGAGCAGTACTTC
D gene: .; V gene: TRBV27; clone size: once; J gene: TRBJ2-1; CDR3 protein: CASSFNPNFYNEQFF; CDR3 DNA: TGTGCCAGCAGTTTCAACCCCAACTTTTACAATGAGCAGTTCTTC
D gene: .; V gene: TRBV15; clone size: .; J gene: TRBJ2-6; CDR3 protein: CAASSTPSSGANVLTF; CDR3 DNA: TGTGCCGCCAGCTCGACACCGAGCTCTGGGGCCAACGTCCTGACTTTC
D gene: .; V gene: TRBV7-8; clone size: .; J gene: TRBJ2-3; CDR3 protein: CASSSVKGAVTDTQYF; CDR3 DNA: TGTGCCAGCAGCTCCGTTAAGGGAGCGGTTACAGATACGCAGTATTTT
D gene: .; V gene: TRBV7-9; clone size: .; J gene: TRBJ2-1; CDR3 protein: CASSFNEQFF; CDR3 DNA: TGTGCCAGCAGTTTCAATGAGCAGTTCTTC
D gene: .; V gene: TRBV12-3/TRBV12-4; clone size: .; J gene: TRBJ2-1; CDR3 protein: CASSPGPSIHEQFF; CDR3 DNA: TGTGCCAGCAGTCCGGGACCCTCGATACATGAGCAGTTCTTC
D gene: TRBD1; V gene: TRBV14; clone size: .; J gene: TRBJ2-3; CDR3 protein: CASSRRDRSTDTQYF; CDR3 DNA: TGTGCCAGCAGCCGCCGGGACAGATCTACGGATACGCAGTATTTT
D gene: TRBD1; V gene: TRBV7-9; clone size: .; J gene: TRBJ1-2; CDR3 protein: CASSHDRGPDGYTF; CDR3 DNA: TGTGCCAGCAGTCACGACAGGGGCCCGGATGGCTACACCTTC
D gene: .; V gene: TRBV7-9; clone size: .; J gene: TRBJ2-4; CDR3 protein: CASSRQGGGAKNIQYF; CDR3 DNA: TGTGCCAGCAGCCGACAGGGTGGGGGGGCCAAAAACATTCAGTACTTC
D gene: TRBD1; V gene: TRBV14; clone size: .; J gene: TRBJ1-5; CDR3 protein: CASSQEWSGGRLSNQPQHF; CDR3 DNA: TGTGCCAGCAGCCAAGAATGGTCAGGGGGCCGCCTTAGCAATCAGCCCCAGCATTTT
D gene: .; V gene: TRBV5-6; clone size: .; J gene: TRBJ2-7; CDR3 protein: CASSFWTFHEQYF; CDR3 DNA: TGTGCCAGCAGCTTTTGGACTTTCCACGAGCAGTACTTC
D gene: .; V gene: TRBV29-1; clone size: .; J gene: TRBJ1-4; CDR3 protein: CSGDGTGNEKLFF; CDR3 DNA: TGCAGCGGAGATGGGACCGGTAATGAAAAACTGTTTTTT
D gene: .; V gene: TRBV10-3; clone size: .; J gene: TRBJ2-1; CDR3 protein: CAISESSGSSYNEQFF; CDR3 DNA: TGTGCCATCAGTGAGTCTTCGGGTAGCTCCTACAATGAGCAGTTCTTC
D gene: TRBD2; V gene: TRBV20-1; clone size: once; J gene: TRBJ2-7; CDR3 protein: CSARTSDNYEQYF; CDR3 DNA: TGCAGTGCTAGGACTAGCGACAATTACGAGCAGTACTTC
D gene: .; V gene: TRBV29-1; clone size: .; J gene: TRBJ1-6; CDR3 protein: CSVVGGEESSYNSPLHF; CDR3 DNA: TGCAGCGTTGTTGGGGGGGAGGAAAGCTCCTATAATTCACCCCTCCACTTT
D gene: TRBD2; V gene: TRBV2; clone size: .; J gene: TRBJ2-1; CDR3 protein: CASSRVAGINNEQFF; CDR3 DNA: TGTGCCAGCAGTCGGGTAGCGGGAATAAACAATGAGCAGTTCTTC
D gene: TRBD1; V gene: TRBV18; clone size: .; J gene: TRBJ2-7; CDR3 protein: CASSPQGDRSYEQYF; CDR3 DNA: TGTGCCAGCTCACCACAGGGGGACAGGTCCTACGAGCAGTACTTC
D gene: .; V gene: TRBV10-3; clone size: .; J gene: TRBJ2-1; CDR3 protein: CAAKGGNEQFF; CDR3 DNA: TGTGCCGCCAAGGGAGGCAATGAGCAGTTCTTC
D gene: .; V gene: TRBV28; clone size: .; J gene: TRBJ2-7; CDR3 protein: CASSYTGLGEQYF; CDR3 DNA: TGTGCCAGCAGTTATACAGGGCTGGGCGAGCAGTACTTC
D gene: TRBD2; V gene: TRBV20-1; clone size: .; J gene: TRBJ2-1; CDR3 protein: CSATGLAEPSSYNEQFF; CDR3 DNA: TGCAGTGCTACGGGACTAGCGGAGCCCAGCTCCTACAATGAGCAGTTCTTC
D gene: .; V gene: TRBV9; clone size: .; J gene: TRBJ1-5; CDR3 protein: CASSADNSNRPQHF; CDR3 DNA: TGTGCCAGCAGCGCCGATAATAGCAATCGGCCCCAGCATTTT
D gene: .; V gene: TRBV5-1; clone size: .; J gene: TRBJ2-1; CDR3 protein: CASSLVGFTNEQFF; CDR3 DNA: TGCGCCAGCAGCTTGGTTGGATTTACCAATGAGCAGTTCTTC
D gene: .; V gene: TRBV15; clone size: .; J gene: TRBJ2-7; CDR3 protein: CATSPSAHEQYF; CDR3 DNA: TGTGCCACCAGCCCATCAGCCCACGAGCAGTACTTC
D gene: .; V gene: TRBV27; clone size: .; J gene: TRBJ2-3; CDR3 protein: CASSLIGDTQYF; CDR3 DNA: TGTGCCAGCAGTTTGATTGGGGATACGCAGTATTTT